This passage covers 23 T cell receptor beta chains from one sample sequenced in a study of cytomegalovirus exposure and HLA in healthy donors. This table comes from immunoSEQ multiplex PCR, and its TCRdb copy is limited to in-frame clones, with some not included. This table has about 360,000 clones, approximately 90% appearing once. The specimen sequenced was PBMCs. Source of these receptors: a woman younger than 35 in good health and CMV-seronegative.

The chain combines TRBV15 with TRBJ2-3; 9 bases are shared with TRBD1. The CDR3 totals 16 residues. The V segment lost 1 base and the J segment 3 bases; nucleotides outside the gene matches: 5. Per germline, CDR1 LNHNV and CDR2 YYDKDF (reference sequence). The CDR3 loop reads CATSRGGQGTTDTQYF. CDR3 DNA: TGTGCCACCAGCAGAGGGGGACAGGGAACAACAGATACGCAGTATTTT.

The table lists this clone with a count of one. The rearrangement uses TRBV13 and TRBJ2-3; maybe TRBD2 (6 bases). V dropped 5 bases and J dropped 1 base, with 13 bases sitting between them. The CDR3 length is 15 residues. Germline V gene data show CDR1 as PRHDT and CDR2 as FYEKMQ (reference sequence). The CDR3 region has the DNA TGTGCCAGCAGCGTAGCCCCGGGGGGCACAGATACGCAGTATTTT. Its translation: CASSVAPGGTDTQYF.

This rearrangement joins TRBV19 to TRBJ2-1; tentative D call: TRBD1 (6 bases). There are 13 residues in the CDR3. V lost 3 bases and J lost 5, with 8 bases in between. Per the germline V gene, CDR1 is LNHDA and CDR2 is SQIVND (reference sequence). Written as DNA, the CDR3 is TGTGCCAGTAGTATGCACAGGGACAATGAGCAGTTCTTC. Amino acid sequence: CASSMHRDNEQFF. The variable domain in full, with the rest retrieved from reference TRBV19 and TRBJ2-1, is DGGITQSPKYLFRKEGQNVTLSCEQNLNHDAMYWYRQDPGQGLRLIYYSQIVNDFQKGDIAEGYSVSREKKESFPLTVTSAQKNPTAFYLCASSMHRDNEQFFGPGTRLTVL.

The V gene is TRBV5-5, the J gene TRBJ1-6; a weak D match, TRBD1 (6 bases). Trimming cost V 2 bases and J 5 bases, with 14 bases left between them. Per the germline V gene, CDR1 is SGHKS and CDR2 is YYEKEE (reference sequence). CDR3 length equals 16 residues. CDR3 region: CASSLYGQLNNSPLHF. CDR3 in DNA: TGTGCCAGCAGCTTATACGGACAGCTAAATAATTCACCCCTCCACTTT.

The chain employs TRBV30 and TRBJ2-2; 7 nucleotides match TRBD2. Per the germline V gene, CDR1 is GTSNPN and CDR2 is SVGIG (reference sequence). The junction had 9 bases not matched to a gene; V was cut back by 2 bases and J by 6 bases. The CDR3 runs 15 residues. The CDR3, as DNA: TGTGCCTGGAGTTTTCGCGGGGGTGGGTCCGGGGAGCTGTTTTTT. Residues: CAWSFRGGGSGELFF.

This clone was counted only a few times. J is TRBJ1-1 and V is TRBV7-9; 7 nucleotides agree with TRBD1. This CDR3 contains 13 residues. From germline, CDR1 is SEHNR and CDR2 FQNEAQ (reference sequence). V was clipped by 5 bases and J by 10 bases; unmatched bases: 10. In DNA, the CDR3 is TGTGCCAGCAGCGACAGGGAGTCGGGTCTAGCTTTCTTT. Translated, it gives CASSDRESGLAFF.

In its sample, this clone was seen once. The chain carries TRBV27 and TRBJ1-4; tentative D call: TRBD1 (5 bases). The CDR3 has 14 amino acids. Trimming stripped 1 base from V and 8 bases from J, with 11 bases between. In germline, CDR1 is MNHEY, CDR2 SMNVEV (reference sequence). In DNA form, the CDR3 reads TGTGCCAGCAGTTTATTCGGCGGGACCGAAAAACTGTTTTTT. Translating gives CASSLFGGTEKLFF.

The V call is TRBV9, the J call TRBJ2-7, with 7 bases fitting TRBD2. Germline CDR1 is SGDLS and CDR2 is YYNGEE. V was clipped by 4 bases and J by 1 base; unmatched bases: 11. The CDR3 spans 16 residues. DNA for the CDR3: TGTGCCAGCAGCCCCAGCTCAAGGACTAGTTCCTACGAGCAGTACTTC. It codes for CASSPSSRTSSYEQYF.

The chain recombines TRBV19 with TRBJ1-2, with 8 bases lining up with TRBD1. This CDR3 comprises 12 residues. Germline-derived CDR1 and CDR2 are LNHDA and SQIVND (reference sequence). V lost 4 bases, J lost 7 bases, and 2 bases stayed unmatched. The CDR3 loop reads CASSRTGSGYTF. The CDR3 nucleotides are TGTGCCAGTAGTAGGACAGGGTCTGGCTACACCTTC. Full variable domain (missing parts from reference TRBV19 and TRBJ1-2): DGGITQSPKYLFRKEGQNVTLSCEQNLNHDAMYWYRQDPGQGLRLIYYSQIVNDFQKGDIAEGYSVSREKKESFPLTVTSAQKNPTAFYLCASSRTGSGYTFGSGTRLTVV.

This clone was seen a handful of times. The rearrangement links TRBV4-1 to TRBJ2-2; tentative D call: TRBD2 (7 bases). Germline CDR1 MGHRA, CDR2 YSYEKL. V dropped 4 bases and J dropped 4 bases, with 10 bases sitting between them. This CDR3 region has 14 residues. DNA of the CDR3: TGCGCCAGCAGCCTTCGGGGGGCCACCGGGGAGCTGTTTTTT. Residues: CASSLRGATGELFF.

The CDR3 DNA sequence: TGCGCCAGCAGCCTACGACAGGGGGACACCGGGGAGCTGTTTTTT. Translating it yields CASSLRQGDTGELFF. The rearrangement links TRBV4-1 to TRBJ2-2; 9 nucleotides align to TRBD1. V lost 4 bases and J lost 3; bases outside the gene matches: 3. Germline-derived CDR1 and CDR2 are MGHRA and YSYEKL. CDR3 length: 15 residues.

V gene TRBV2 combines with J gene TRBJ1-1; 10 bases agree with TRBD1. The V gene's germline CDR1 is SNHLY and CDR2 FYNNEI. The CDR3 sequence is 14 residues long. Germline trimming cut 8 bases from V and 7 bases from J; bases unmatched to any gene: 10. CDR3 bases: TGTGCCAGCGCTATGACAGGGGGCTTAGGTGAAGCTTTCTTT. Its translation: CASAMTGGLGEAFF.

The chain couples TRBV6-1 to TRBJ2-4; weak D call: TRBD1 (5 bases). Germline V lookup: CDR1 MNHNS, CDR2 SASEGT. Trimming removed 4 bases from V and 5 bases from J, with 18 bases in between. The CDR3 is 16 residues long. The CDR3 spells CASSARGYPRQNIQYF. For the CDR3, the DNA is TGTGCCAGCAGTGCAAGGGGCTACCCGAGGCAAAACATTCAGTACTTC.

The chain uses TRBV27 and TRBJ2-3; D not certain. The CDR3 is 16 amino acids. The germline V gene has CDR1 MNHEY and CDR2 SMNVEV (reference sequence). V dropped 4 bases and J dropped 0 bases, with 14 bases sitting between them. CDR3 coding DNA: TGTGCCAGCAGTTCCAACCGATATACTAGCACAGATACGCAGTATTTT. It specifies CASSSNRYTSTDTQYF.

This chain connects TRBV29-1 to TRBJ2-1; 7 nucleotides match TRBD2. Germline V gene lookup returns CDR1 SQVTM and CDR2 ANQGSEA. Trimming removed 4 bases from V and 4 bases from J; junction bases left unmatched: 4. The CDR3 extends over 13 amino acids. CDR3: CSVGGGFYNEQFF. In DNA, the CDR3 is TGCAGCGTTGGGGGGGGGTTTTACAATGAGCAGTTCTTC.

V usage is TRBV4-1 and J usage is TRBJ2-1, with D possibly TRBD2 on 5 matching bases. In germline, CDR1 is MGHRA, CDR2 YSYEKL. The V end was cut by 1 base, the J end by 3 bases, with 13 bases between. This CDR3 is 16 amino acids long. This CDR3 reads CASSQVGDGVYNEQFF. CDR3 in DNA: TGCGCCAGCAGCCAAGTAGGCGACGGGGTCTACAATGAGCAGTTCTTC.

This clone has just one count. CDR3: CASSERDSYQPQHF. Written as DNA, the CDR3 is TGTGCCAGCAGCGAAAGGGACAGCTATCAGCCCCAGCATTTT. This chain uses TRBV9 with TRBJ1-5; 7 positions agree with TRBD1. The junction had 5 bases not matched to a gene; V was cut back by 3 bases and J by 5 bases. The germline gives CDR1 SGDLS, CDR2 YYNGEE. The CDR3 consists of 14 residues. Complete variable domain (other parts from reference TRBV9 and TRBJ1-5): DSGVTQTPKHLITATGQRVTLRCSPRSGDLSVYWYQQSLDQGLQFLIQYYNGEERAKGNILERFSAQQFPDLHSELNLSSLELGDSALYFCASSERDSYQPQHFGDGTRLSIL.

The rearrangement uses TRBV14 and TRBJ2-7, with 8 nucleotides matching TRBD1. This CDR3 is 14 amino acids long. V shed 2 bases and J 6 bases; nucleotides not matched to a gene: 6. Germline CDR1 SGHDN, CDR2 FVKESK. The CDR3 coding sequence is TGTGCCAGCAGCCAATGGACAGGGAGGTTCGAGCAGTACTTC. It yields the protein CASSQWTGRFEQYF.

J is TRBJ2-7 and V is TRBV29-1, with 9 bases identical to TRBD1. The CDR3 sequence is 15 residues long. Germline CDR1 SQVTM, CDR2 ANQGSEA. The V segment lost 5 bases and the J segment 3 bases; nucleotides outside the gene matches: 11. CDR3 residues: CSVWSWDRDRYEQYF. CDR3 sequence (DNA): TGCAGCGTTTGGAGTTGGGACAGGGACCGCTACGAGCAGTACTTC.

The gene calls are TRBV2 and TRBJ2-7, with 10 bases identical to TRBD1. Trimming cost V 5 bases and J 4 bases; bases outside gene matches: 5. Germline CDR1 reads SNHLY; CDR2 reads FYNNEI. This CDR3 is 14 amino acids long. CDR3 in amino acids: CASSPGQGFYEQYF. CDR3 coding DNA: TGTGCCAGCAGTCCGGGACAGGGGTTTTACGAGCAGTACTTC.

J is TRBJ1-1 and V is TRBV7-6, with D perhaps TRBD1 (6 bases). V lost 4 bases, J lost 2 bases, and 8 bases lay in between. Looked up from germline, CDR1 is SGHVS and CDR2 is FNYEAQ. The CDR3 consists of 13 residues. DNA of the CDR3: TGTGCCAGCAGCTCCGGGACAAACACTGAAGCTTTCTTT. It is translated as CASSSGTNTEAFF.

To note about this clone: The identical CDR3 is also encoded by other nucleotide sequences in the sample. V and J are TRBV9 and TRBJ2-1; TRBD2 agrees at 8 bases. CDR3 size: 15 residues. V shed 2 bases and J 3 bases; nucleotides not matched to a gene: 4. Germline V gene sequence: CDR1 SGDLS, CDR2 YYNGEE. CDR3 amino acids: CASSVSTSGYNEQFF. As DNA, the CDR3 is TGTGCCAGCAGCGTTTCTACTAGCGGCTACAATGAGCAGTTCTTC.

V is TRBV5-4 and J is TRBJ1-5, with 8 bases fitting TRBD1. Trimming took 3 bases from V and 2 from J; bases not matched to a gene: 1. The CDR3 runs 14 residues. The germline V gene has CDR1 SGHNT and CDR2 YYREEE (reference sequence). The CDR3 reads CASSSGQGNQPQHF. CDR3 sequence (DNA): TGTGCCAGCAGCTCGGGACAGGGCAATCAGCCCCAGCATTTT.